These 17 T cell receptor beta chains were sequenced from one sample in a study of CD8 T cells in Susac syndrome. Reverse transcription of about 0.5 to 1 ug RNA used random hexamers. TCRdb re-derived calls from the immunoSEQ multiplex PCR reads in MiXCR, one entry per CDR3 protein. The table records approximately 50,000 distinct CDR3 sequences, roughly 94% of them present only once. The sample taken for sequencing was CD8+ T cells from PBMCs. These receptors all come from a human donor with Susac syndrome.

This clonotype was seen only a few times. The chain combines TRBV6-5 with TRBJ2-5; D not certain. The CDR3 is 11 residues long. Germline lookup yields CDR1 MNHEY and CDR2 SVGAGI. Trimming took 8 bases from V and 2 from J, leaving 6 bases between them. In DNA form, the CDR3 reads TGTGCCAGCCGTCTTCAAGAGACCCAGTACTTC. Protein sequence: CASRLQETQYF.

V usage is TRBV7-8 and J usage is TRBJ1-5; 7 positions match TRBD1. Germline V gene lookup returns CDR1 SGHVS and CDR2 FQNEAQ. V lost 3 bases and J lost 5; bases outside the gene matches: 13. The CDR3 contains 17 residues. CDR3 loop: CASSFFGTRQGDQPQHF. The CDR3 DNA reads TGTGCCAGCAGCTTTTTCGGGACCAGACAGGGCGATCAGCCCCAGCATTTT. The entire variable domain, with the rest obtained from reference TRBV7-8 and TRBJ1-5, is as follows: GAGVSQSPRYKVAKRGQDVALRCDPISGHVSLFWYQQALGQGPEFLTYFQNEAQLDKSGLPSDRFFAERPEGSVSTLKIQRTQQEDSAVYLCASSFFGTRQGDQPQHFGDGTRLSIL.

The chain carries TRBV20-1 and TRBJ1-5; D unclear. Germline V lookup: CDR1 DFQATT, CDR2 SNEGSKA (reference sequence). Trimming shortened V by 5 bases and J by 2 bases, and 10 bases separated the two germline ends. CDR3 length: 13 amino acids. The CDR3 reads CSADGYGNQPQHF. In DNA, the CDR3 is TGCAGTGCTGACGGGTACGGCAATCAGCCCCAGCATTTT.

The chain couples TRBV29-1 to TRBJ1-1; D might be TRBD1 (6 bases). CDR1 is SQVTM and CDR2 is ANQGSEA in the germline V gene. The CDR3 has 14 residues. Trimming cost V 4 bases and J 7 bases, with 19 bases left between them. In DNA form, the CDR3 reads TGCAGCGTTGCCGGTTCTGATGAGGGGGTTGAAGCTTTCTTT. Its protein product is CSVAGSDEGVEAFF.

This clonotype was observed a single time. The gene calls are TRBV29-1 and TRBJ2-7; D is undetermined. Between the trimmed V and J ends, which lost 4 bases and 0 bases, there was a span of 10 bases. Germline values: CDR1 SQVTM, CDR2 ANQGSEA. This CDR3 has 13 amino acids. The CDR3 reads CSVVSLTSYEQYF. Written as DNA, the CDR3 is TGCAGCGTTGTTTCGCTGACCTCCTACGAGCAGTACTTC.

The chain uses TRBV7-9 and TRBJ2-3, with 7 bases aligning to TRBD2. CDR3 size: 19 residues. CDR1 SEHNR and CDR2 FQNEAQ come from the germline V gene (reference sequence). The junction had 17 bases not matched to a gene; V was cut back by 5 bases and J by 0 bases. DNA of the CDR3: TGTGCCAGCAGCCAATACCTGACGGGGGGACTAACTAGCACAGATACGCAGTATTTT. This sequence encodes CASSQYLTGGLTSTDTQYF. The whole variable domain, filled in from reference TRBV7-9 and TRBJ2-3, reads DTGVSQNPRHKITKRGQNVTFRCDPISEHNRLYWYRQTLGQGPEFLTYFQNEAQLEKSRLLSDRFSAERPKGSFSTLEIQRTEQGDSAMYLCASSQYLTGGLTSTDTQYFGPGTRLTVL.

The CDR3 loop is CAWSPDSSTDTQYF. The DNA of the CDR3 is TGTGCCTGGAGTCCTGACTCGTCCACAGATACGCAGTATTTT. The chain couples TRBV30 to TRBJ2-3; D is undetermined. The CDR3 extends over 14 amino acids. V lost 2 bases, J lost 2 bases, and 11 bases lay in between. CDR1 is GTSNPN and CDR2 is SVGIG in the germline V gene (reference sequence).

The chain joins TRBV6-6 to TRBJ2-3, with TRBD2 matching 7 bases. This CDR3 has 15 amino acids. CDR1 and CDR2 (germline): MNHNY, SVGAGI (reference sequence). With 10 bases clipped from V and 0 bases from J, the junction kept 10 bases outside the gene matches. In DNA form, the CDR3 reads TGTGCCACCGGACGGGGGGAGTATAGCACAGATACGCAGTATTTT. It codes for CATGRGEYSTDTQYF.

This chain uses TRBV5-1 with TRBJ2-3; D remains ambiguous. Per the germline V gene, CDR1 is SGHRS and CDR2 is YFSETQ. Trimming pared 4 bases from V and 4 bases from J, leaving 7 bases between. This CDR3 is built from 12 residues. CDR3 sequence reads: CASSPSPDTQYF. The CDR3 DNA reads TGCGCCAGCAGCCCCTCCCCAGATACGCAGTATTTT.

The V call is TRBV7-6, the J call TRBJ2-1, with D tentatively TRBD1 (5 bases). This CDR3 contains 12 residues. V gave up 3 bases and J gave up 8 bases, with 8 bases separating them. The germline V gene has CDR1 SGHVS and CDR2 FNYEAQ. CDR3 loop: CASSFGRDEQFF. CDR3 in DNA: TGTGCCAGCAGCTTCGGCAGGGATGAGCAGTTCTTC.

The genes are TRBV5-1 and TRBJ2-7; D is unclear. The length of the CDR3 is 12 residues. V dropped 2 bases and J dropped 4 bases, with 7 bases sitting between them. The germline V gene has CDR1 SGHRS and CDR2 YFSETQ. The CDR3 loop is CASSLLGYEQYF. The DNA for the CDR3 is TGCGCCAGCAGCTTATTGGGTTACGAGCAGTACTTC.

The V and J genes are TRBV29-1 and TRBJ1-2, with TRBD1 as a possible D gene (5 bases). Germline values: CDR1 SQVTM, CDR2 ANQGSEA. The CDR3 has 11 amino acids. V lost 7 bases, J lost 7 bases, and 13 bases lay in between. The CDR3 spells CSGIGGAGYTF. Written as DNA, the CDR3 is TGCAGCGGCATAGGAGGGGCTGGCTACACCTTC.

The rearrangement joins TRBV4-1 to TRBJ1-1, with a weak D call TRBD1 (6 bases). Looked up from germline, CDR1 is MGHRA and CDR2 is YSYEKL. The CDR3 totals 15 residues. V was cut by 1 base and J by 4 bases, with 13 bases left in between. CDR3 coding DNA: TGCGCCAGCAGCCAAGTGGACAGTGGGGGCACTGAAGCTTTCTTT. Translating it yields CASSQVDSGGTEAFF.

V and J are TRBV7-9 and TRBJ2-7, with D hard to call. Germline V lookup: CDR1 SEHNR, CDR2 FQNEAQ (reference sequence). The CDR3 is 15 residues long. Trimming pared 0 bases from V and 2 bases from J, leaving 11 bases between. CDR3 DNA sequence: TGTGCCAGCAGCTTAGCGCTGGAACCCACCTACGAGCAGTACTTC. This translates into CASSLALEPTYEQYF.

This chain links TRBV4-1 with TRBJ2-2; weak D call: TRBD2 (5 bases). V lost 4 bases and J 6 bases, leaving 9 bases between the germline ends. Germline V CDR1 and CDR2: MGHRA, YSYEKL. The CDR3 is made up of 13 amino acids. The CDR3 reads CASSPRGSGELFF. CDR3 DNA: TGCGCCAGCAGCCCACGAGGGTCCGGGGAGCTGTTTTTT.

The chain recombines TRBV7-9 with TRBJ1-1; weak D call: TRBD1 (5 bases). Germline values: CDR1 SEHNR, CDR2 FQNEAQ (reference sequence). This CDR3 region has 15 residues. The V end was cut by 6 bases, the J end by 4 bases, with 18 bases between. The CDR3 loop reads CASSPGRQGVTEAFF. CDR3 sequence (DNA): TGTGCCAGCAGTCCAGGACGGCAAGGGGTCACTGAAGCTTTCTTT.

The chain couples TRBV1 to TRBJ2-7. TRBV1 is classified as a pseudogene. CDR3 length: 14 amino acids. The CDR3, as DNA: TGCACCAGCAGCCAAGATCAGGTTTCCTACGAGCAGTACTTC. This translates into CTSSQDQVSYEQYF.